This T cell receptor beta chain was found in a study of T cell responses to AZD1222 COVID-19 vaccine. A word on this clone: What it binds is not known.

CDR3 length: 14 amino acids. Trimming left V 8 bases short and J 4 bases short, with 15 bases between. The germline V gene encodes CDR1 LNHDA and CDR2 SQIVND (reference sequence). Findings and limits, study-wide: Variant regions that are unmutated are reportedly the target of nearly half of spike-specific TCRs. Spike-specific TCRs gained breadth and depth after people received two AZD1222 doses. The study sampled repertoires only after the peak T cell response. Mostly white British, mostly female donors; authors suggested clonal diversity may be underestimated.

Generated by immunoSEQ multiplex PCR, the TCRdb table keeps only in-frame clones and is missing some. The sample shows around 130,000 clones, 91% of them seen only once. The sequencing used peripheral blood, collected 28 days after the second dose of the MenACWY control vaccine. This receptor was taken from an adult who received the MenACWY meningococcal vaccine as a control. V gene TRBV19 combines with J gene TRBJ1-5, with a tentative D call TRBD1 (6 bases). The CDR3 region has the DNA TGTGCCAGTTCCCCCGGGGGCGCGAATCAGCCCCAGCATTTT. Translated: CASSPGGANQPQHF. Full variable domain (rest looked up from reference TRBV19 and TRBJ1-5): DGGITQSPKYLFRKEGQNVTLSCEQNLNHDAMYWYRQDPGQGLRLIYYSQIVNDFQKGDIAEGYSVSREKKESFPLTVTSAQKNPTAFYLCASSPGGANQPQHFGDGTRLSIL.